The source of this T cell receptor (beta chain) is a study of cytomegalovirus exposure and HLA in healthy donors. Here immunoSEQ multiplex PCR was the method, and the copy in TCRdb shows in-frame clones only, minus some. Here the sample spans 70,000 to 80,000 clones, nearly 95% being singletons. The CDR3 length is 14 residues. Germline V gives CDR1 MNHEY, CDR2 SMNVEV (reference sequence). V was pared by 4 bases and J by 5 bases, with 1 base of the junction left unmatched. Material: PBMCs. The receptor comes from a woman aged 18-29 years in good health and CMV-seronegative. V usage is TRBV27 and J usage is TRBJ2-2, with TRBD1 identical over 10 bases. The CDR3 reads CASSSGQGTGELFF. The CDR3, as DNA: TGTGCCAGCAGTTCGGGACAGGGGACCGGGGAGCTGTTTTTT.